This T cell receptor beta chain originates from a study of Graves' ophthalmopathy and Graves' hyperthyroidism. In this sample, this clonotype turned up many times. The antigen is undetermined. Among the exclusions were patients with other autoimmune diseases, uncontrolled infections, pregnancy or lactation. RNA transcripts yielded amplified TCR beta CDR3 regions. Second-round multiplex PCR came after a first-round RT-PCR that employed HTBI primers. TCRdb reprocessed the multiplex PCR reads via MiXCR and lists one record per CDR3 protein. The sample yields tens of thousands of distinct CDR3 sequences, approximately 47% seen once. The junction had 3 bases not matched to a gene; V was cut back by 5 bases and J by 8 bases. This CDR3 has 11 residues. The germline V gene encodes CDR1 DFQATT and CDR2 SNEGSKA (reference sequence). General observations from the study: Using a 13-signature model, the authors split ophthalmopathy from stable hyperthyroidism, with around 89% sensitivity and around 84% specificity.

The source material was peripheral blood. The J gene is TRBJ2-4, the V gene TRBV20-1, with 7 bases identical to TRBD1. The receptor comes from an adult woman with Graves' ophthalmopathy. The CDR3 spells CSAYRGDIQYF. CDR3 DNA sequence: TGCAGTGCTTACAGGGGAGACATTCAGTACTTC.